These 21 T cell receptor beta chains originate from one sample sequenced in a study of blood T cells in healthy people across ages. Alongside a J-beta primer mix, a sample-barcoded 5' primer served in a second PCR lasting roughly 6 to 12 cycles. From the 5' RACE reads, TCRdb called clonotypes with MiXCR, one entry per CDR3 protein. The data show over 950,000 distinct CDR3 sequences, 45% to 60% seen once. The source material was blood. These receptors all come from a woman in her fifties or sixties in good health.

This clonotype was found a few times. The J gene is TRBJ2-7, the V gene TRBV20-1; D unclear. There are 11 residues in the CDR3. The germline gives CDR1 DFQATT, CDR2 SNEGSKA (reference sequence). The CDR3 DNA is TGCAGAACTCAGAGCTCCTACGAGCAGTACTTC. Translating gives CRTQSSYEQYF.

This chain links TRBV5-1 with TRBJ2-3; tentatively, D is TRBD1 or TRBD2 (5 bases each). In germline, CDR1 is SGHRS, CDR2 YFSETQ. The CDR3 extends over 15 amino acids. The V end was cut by 1 base, the J end by 3 bases, with 12 bases between. For the CDR3, the DNA is TGCGCCAGCAGCTTGTGGGACCAGAGAACAGATACGCAGTATTTT. Residues: CASSLWDQRTDTQYF. The full variable domain, with the rest looked up from reference TRBV5-1 and TRBJ2-3, is KAGVTQTPRYLIKTRGQQVTLSCSPISGHRSVSWYQQTPGQGLQFLFEYFSETQRNKGNFPGRFSGRQFSNSRSEMNVSTLELGDSALYLCASSLWDQRTDTQYFGPGTRLTVL.

Remarks on this clonotype: Germline is not matched at one junction end, which may reflect a read error. The V gene is TRBV29-1, the J gene TRBJ2-7; possible D gene TRBD1, 5 bases. Per germline, CDR1 SQVTM and CDR2 ANQGSEA. This CDR3 spans 13 amino acids. The CDR3 protein is CSVAPRQSYERYF. In DNA form, the CDR3 reads TGCAGCGTTGCACCCCGACAGTCCTACGAGCGGTACTTC.

The CDR3 DNA reads as TGCAGCGTTGATGGTAGCGGGGGGGGAGAGACCCAGTACTTC. It yields the protein CSVDGSGGGETQYF. This chain connects TRBV29-1 to TRBJ2-7; 11 bases map to TRBD2. The J call may not be correct, given that the DNA end is closer to TRBJ2-5. Germline V CDR1 and CDR2: SQVTM, ANQGSEA. The CDR3 runs to 14 residues.

The CDR3 nucleotides read TGTGCCAGCAGCTTAGCCAGCCTTGGGAACACCGGGGAGCTGTTTTTT. Translating gives CASSLASLGNTGELFF. This chain uses TRBV7-8 with TRBJ2-2; D not certain. Trimming left V 0 bases short and J 1 base short, with 9 bases between. Germline V gene sequence: CDR1 SGHVS, CDR2 FQNEAQ. The CDR3 consists of 16 residues.

The V call is TRBV5-1, the J call TRBJ2-2, with D perhaps matching TRBD2 (5 bases). The CDR3 length is 14 residues. CDR1 SGHRS and CDR2 YFSETQ come from the germline V gene. Trimming cost V 2 bases and J 4 bases, with 9 bases left between them. CDR3 in amino acids: CASSFTGSTGELFF. The CDR3 DNA reads as TGCGCCAGCAGCTTTACGGGGTCCACCGGGGAGCTGTTTTTT.

The DNA for the CDR3 is TGTGCCAGCACGGGGCCAAACACTAACTATGGCTACACCTTC. Residues: CASTGPNTNYGYTF. This chain links TRBV7-2 with TRBJ1-2; D may be TRBD1 (5 bases). The germline V and J ends were trimmed by 7 bases and 0 bases, with 12 bases remaining between them. In germline, CDR1 is SGHTA, CDR2 FQGNSA. The CDR3 has 14 amino acids.

The V gene is TRBV20-1, the J gene TRBJ2-6, with 13 positions matching TRBD2. Germline values: CDR1 DFQATT, CDR2 SNEGSKA (reference sequence). The CDR3 is made up of 17 amino acids. The junction had 8 bases not matched to a gene; V was cut back by 7 bases and J by 2 bases. The CDR3 nucleotides are TGCAGTGTCCGGGCGACTAGCGGGAGGCCTGGGGCCAACGTCCTGACTTTC. This encodes CSVRATSGRPGANVLTF.

This chain connects TRBV29-1 to TRBJ1-2; no clear D gene. The germline V gene encodes CDR1 SQVTM and CDR2 ANQGSEA. V was cut by 6 bases and J by 8 bases, with 13 bases left in between. The CDR3 consists of 11 residues. The CDR3 here is CSVREISGYTF. Written as DNA, the CDR3 is TGCAGCGTACGAGAGATTTCGGGCTACACCTTC.

This clonotype has just a few counts. V gene TRBV5-6 combines with J gene TRBJ2-6; TRBD2 is a possible D gene (5 bases). CDR1 is SGHDT and CDR2 is YYEEEE in the germline V gene. This CDR3 is built from 15 residues. Trimming removed 1 base at V and 1 base at J, with 6 bases between. CDR3 bases: TGTGCCAGCAGCTTGAGGAGGTCTGGGGCCAACGTCCTGACTTTC. As protein: CASSLRRSGANVLTF.

The V gene is TRBV28, the J gene TRBJ2-1; D possibly corresponds to TRBD1 (5 bases). The DNA end favors TRBJ2-7, so the J call may be wrong. The germline gives CDR1 MDHEN, CDR2 SYDVKM. This CDR3 is 14 amino acids long. CDR3 protein: CASKRGNSYNEQYF. The CDR3 DNA sequence: TGTGCCAGCAAAAGGGGTAACTCCTACAATGAGCAGTACTTC.

This clonotype has only a few counts. V and J are TRBV2 and TRBJ2-3; D possibly corresponds to TRBD1 (6 bases). The CDR3 consists of 13 residues. Germline V gene data show CDR1 as SNHLY and CDR2 as FYNNEI. The V gene lost 9 bases and the J gene lost 0 bases, with 10 bases spanning the gap. Here the CDR3 reads CARTGTSTDTQYF. In DNA, the CDR3 is TGTGCCAGGACAGGTACTAGCACAGATACGCAGTATTTT.

The chain links TRBV29-1 to TRBJ2-1; weak D call: TRBD1 (5 bases). V shed 6 bases and J shed 0 bases, with 15 bases lying between them. The germline gives CDR1 SQVTM, CDR2 ANQGSEA. The CDR3 extends over 15 amino acids. CDR3 amino acids: CSVVSRVSSYNEQFF. CDR3 in DNA: TGCAGCGTCGTCTCCAGGGTAAGCTCCTACAATGAGCAGTTCTTC.

This clonotype was detected only a few times. This sequence joins TRBV29-1 and TRBJ1-5; D is uncertain. This CDR3 has 12 amino acids. The V and J ends lost 4 bases and 6 bases respectively, with 10 bases between them. Per the germline V gene, CDR1 is SQVTM and CDR2 is ANQGSEA. CDR3 sequence (DNA): TGCAGCGTTGGGGAGGGTGGTCAGCCCCAGCATTTT. This encodes CSVGEGGQPQHF.

The table lists this clonotype with a few counts. CDR3 loop: CASSLLGTGSTDTQYF. CDR3 nucleotides: TGTGCCAGCAGCTTACTCGGGACAGGGAGCACAGATACGCAGTATTTT. The V call is TRBV7-9, the J call TRBJ2-3; 9 bases align to TRBD1. V dropped 2 bases and J dropped 0; count of bases not matched to a gene: 3. Germline V lookup: CDR1 SEHNR, CDR2 FQNEAQ (reference sequence). The CDR3 runs to 16 residues.

V is TRBV5-1 and J is TRBJ2-1; 9 positions agree with TRBD2. Germline V gives CDR1 SGHRS, CDR2 YFSETQ. The V and J ends lost 4 bases and 6 bases, in that order; junction bases with no gene match: 11. The CDR3 runs 16 residues. CDR3 sequence reads: CASSPYSGSHSNEQFF. CDR3 bases: TGCGCCAGCAGCCCCTATAGCGGGAGCCATAGCAATGAGCAGTTCTTC.

This clonotype occurred many times. The V gene is TRBV4-1, the J gene TRBJ2-3; D may correspond to TRBD1 or TRBD2 (5 bases each). V was shortened by 5 bases and J by 8 bases, with 11 bases between the two germline ends. CDR1 is MGHRA, CDR2 YSYEKL, per germline. The CDR3 is 12 residues long. The CDR3 protein is CASSKPGPTQYF. The CDR3 coding sequence is TGCGCCAGCAGCAAGCCGGGACCTACGCAGTATTTT.

This chain joins TRBV7-9 and TRBJ1-2; 8 bases align to TRBD1. The ends lost 7 bases at V and 3 bases at J; junction bases unmatched: 13. In germline, CDR1 is SEHNR, CDR2 FQNEAQ (reference sequence). The CDR3 consists of 16 residues. The DNA of the CDR3 is TGTGCCAGCAACGCCGCCAAAATGGACAGGGACTATGGCTACACCTTC. Translation gives CASNAAKMDRDYGYTF. The variable domain in full, completed from reference TRBV7-9 and TRBJ1-2, reads DTGVSQNPRHKITKRGQNVTFRCDPISEHNRLYWYRQTLGQGPEFLTYFQNEAQLEKSRLLSDRFSAERPKGSFSTLEIQRTEQGDSAMYLCASNAAKMDRDYGYTFGSGTRLTVV.

This clonotype was counted a few times. The chain is built from TRBV5-1 and TRBJ2-3; 7 positions match TRBD1. The CDR3 runs to 17 residues. Germline V lookup: CDR1 SGHRS, CDR2 YFSETQ. The ends lost 5 bases at V and 0 bases at J; junction bases unmatched: 12. In DNA form, the CDR3 reads TGCGCCAGCAGTCAAGAGGGACAGACTTTCAGCACAGATACGCAGTATTTT. This translates into CASSQEGQTFSTDTQYF.

This clonotype has a handful of counts. The V gene is TRBV12-3 or TRBV12-4, the J gene TRBJ2-3; 10 bases line up with TRBD1. V lost 1 base to trimming and J lost 3 bases; unmatched junction nucleotides: 10. This CDR3 has 18 amino acids. CDR3 sequence (DNA): TGTGCCAGCAGTTTAGAAAAACCGGGACAGGGGTTTACAGATACGCAGTATTTT. Residues: CASSLEKPGQGFTDTQYF.

This clonotype was observed a handful of times. This chain connects TRBV20-1 to TRBJ2-4; 10 bases are a match to TRBD2. The DNA end lines up better with TRBJ2-7; the J call may be wrong. The CDR3 sequence is 15 residues long. Per germline, CDR1 DFQATT and CDR2 SNEGSKA (reference sequence). CDR3 loop: CSATALGLATYEQYF. The CDR3 nucleotides read TGCAGTGCAACCGCGCTGGGACTAGCGACCTACGAGCAGTACTTC.